This entry is about one T cell receptor beta chain. From germline, CDR1 is SEHNR and CDR2 FQNEAQ (reference sequence). There are 16 residues in the CDR3. V was trimmed by 3 bases and J by 6 bases, leaving 20 bases between them. These data come from a study of blood T cells in healthy people across ages. Each sample yielded at least 6 micrograms of PBMC total RNA. PCR was performed a second time for about 7 to 12 cycles using a sample-barcoded 5' primer and a J-beta primer mix. Each CDR3 protein gets one entry after TCRdb re-called the 5' RACE reads with MiXCR. The sample carries approximately 1,700,000 distinct CDR3 sequences, roughly two fifths recorded once.

Material for sequencing was blood. The chain couples TRBV7-9 to TRBJ1-2; tentatively, D is TRBD1 (5 bases). The origin of this receptor is a human donor in good health. CDR3 bases: TGTGCCAGCAGCTTCGGACCCGGGGGATCCTATGATGGCTACACCTTC. Translation: CASSFGPGGSYDGYTF.